This T cell receptor beta chain originates from a study of T cell changes during pregnancy in multiple sclerosis. Repertoires were generated with immunoSEQ multiplex PCR, while TCRdb's copy carries only in-frame clones and drops some. The table records some 89,000 clones, about 94% of them present only once. J lost 9 bases, V lost 8 bases, and 9 bases had no gene match. Germline V CDR1 and CDR2: MNHNS, SASEGT. This CDR3 has 13 residues. This specimen was peripheral blood, taken in the third trimester of pregnancy. The V gene is TRBV6-1, the J gene TRBJ2-1; 8 nucleotides agree with TRBD2. This TCR was sampled from a female donor with multiple sclerosis, enrolled in a pregnancy study. This chain's CDR3 is CASVPGGAGEQFF. The DNA for the CDR3 is TGTGCCAGCGTTCCCGGGGGGGCTGGTGAGCAGTTCTTC.